The sequence of this T cell receptor beta chain was determined in a study of PD-L1 blockade in urothelial cancer. Across the whole study: Samples of blood were analyzed 3 weeks (second dose) and 6 weeks after treatment start.

Germline values: CDR1 LGHNA, CDR2 YNFKEQ. Germline trimming cut 2 bases from V and 6 bases from J; bases unmatched to any gene: 10. This CDR3 is 17 amino acids long. As for time point: pretreatment peripheral blood. Samples were collected from each patient before treatment and during treatment. Each patient gave between 1 and 8 of them in total. Assay used: immunoSEQ multiplex PCR; TCRdb lists only in-frame clones, some missing. The profile covers about 50,000 clones, with around 74% appearing a single time and over 9.5% taken by the ten largest. This sample comprised PBMCs, obtained around atezolizumab (anti-PD-L1) treatment. The TCR sequence derives from a man between 70 and 80 years old with urothelial cancer. The rearrangement joins TRBV4-2 to TRBJ2-2; 9 nucleotides match TRBD2. CDR3 DNA: TGTGCCAGCAGCCAAACCTCTTCGGGACTAGCCGCCGGGGAGCTGTTTTTT. The encoded protein is CASSQTSSGLAAGELFF.